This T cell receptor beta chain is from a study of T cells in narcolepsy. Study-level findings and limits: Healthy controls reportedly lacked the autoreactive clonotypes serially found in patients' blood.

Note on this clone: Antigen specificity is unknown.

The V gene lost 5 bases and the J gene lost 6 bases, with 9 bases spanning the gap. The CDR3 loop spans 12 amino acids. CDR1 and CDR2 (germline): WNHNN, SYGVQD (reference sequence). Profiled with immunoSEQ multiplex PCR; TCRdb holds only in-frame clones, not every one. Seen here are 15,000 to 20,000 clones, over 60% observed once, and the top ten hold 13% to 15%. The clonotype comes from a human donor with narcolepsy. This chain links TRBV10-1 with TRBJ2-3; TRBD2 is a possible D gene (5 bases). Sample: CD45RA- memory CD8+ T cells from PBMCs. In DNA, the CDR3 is TGCGCCAGCAGTAAGACGGGGGATACGCAGTATTTT. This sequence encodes CASSKTGDTQYF.